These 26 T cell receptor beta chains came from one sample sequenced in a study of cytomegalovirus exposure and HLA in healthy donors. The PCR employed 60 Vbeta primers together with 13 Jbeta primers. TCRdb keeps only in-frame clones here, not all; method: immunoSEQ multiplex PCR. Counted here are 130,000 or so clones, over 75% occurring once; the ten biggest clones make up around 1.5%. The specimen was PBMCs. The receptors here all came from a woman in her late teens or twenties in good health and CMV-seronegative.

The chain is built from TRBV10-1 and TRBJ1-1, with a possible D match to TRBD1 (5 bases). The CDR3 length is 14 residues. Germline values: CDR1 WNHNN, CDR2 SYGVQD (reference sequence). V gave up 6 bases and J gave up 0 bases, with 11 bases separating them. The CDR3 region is CASSPVGLNTEAFF. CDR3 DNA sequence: TGCGCCAGCAGCCCGGTGGGGCTGAACACTGAAGCTTTCTTT.

The CDR3 sequence: CASSQDRGGVGTQYF. CDR3 nucleotides: TGTGCCAGCAGCCAGGACAGGGGGGGGGTGGGTACGCAGTATTTT. The V and J genes are TRBV7-2 and TRBJ2-3, with TRBD1 matching over 10 bases. The CDR3 sequence is 15 residues long. Germline values: CDR1 SGHTA, CDR2 FQGNSA. V shed 5 bases, J shed 8 bases, and the junction held 10 bases outside the gene matches.

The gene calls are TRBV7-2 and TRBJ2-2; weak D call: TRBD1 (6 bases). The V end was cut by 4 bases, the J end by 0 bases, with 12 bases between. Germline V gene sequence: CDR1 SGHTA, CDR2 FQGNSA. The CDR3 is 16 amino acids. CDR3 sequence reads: CASSSRGGANTGELFF. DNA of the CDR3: TGTGCCAGCAGCTCCAGAGGGGGAGCGAACACCGGGGAGCTGTTTTTT.

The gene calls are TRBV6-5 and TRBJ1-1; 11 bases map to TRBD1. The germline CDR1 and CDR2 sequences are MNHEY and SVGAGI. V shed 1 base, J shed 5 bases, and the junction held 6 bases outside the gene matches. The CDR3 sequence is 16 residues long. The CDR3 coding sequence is TGTGCCAGCAGTTACTATTCTGGGACAGGGGGGACTGAAGCTTTCTTT. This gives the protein CASSYYSGTGGTEAFF.

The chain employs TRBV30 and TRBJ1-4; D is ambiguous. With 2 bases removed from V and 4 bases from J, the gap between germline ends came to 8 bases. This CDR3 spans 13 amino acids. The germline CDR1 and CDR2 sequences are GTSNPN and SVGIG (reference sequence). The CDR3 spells CAWSTRYNEKLFF. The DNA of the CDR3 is TGTGCCTGGAGTACCAGGTATAATGAAAAACTGTTTTTT.

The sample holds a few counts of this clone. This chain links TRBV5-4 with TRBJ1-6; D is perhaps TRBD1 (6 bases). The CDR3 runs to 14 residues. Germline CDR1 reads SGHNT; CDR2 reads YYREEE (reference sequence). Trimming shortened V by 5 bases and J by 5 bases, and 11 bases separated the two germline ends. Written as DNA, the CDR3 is TGTGCCAGCAGTTCCCGGGACAATAATTCACCCCTCCACTTT. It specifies CASSSRDNNSPLHF. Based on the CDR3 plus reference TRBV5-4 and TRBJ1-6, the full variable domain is ETGVTQSPTHLIKTRGQQVTLRCSSQSGHNTVSWYQQALGQGPQFIFQYYREEENGRGNFPPRFSGLQFPNYSSELNVNALELDDSALYLCASSSRDNNSPLHFGNGTRLTVT.

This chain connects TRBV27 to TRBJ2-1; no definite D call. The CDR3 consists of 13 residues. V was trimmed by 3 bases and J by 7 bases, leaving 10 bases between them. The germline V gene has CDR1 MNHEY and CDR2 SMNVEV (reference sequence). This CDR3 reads CASSLASSNEQFF. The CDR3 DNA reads TGTGCCAGCAGTTTGGCTAGTTCGAATGAGCAGTTCTTC.

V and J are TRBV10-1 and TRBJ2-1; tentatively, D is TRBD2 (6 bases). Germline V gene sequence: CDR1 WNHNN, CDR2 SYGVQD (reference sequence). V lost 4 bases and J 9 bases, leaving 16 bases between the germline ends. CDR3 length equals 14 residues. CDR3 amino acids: CASSAGLAISEQFF. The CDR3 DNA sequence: TGCGCCAGCAGTGCCGGTCTAGCGATAAGTGAGCAGTTCTTC.

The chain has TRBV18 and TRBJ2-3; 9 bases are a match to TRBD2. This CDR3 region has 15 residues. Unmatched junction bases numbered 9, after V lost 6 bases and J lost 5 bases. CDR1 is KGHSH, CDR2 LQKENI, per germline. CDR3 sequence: CASSPTAGGVDTQYF. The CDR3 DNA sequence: TGTGCCAGCTCCCCCACTGCGGGAGGGGTAGATACGCAGTATTTT.

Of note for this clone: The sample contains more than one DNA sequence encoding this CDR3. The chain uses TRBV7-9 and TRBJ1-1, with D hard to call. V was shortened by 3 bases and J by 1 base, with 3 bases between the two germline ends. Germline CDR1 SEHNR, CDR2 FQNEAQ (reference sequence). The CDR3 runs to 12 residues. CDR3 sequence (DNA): TGTGCCAGCAGCTTCGGGAACACTGAAGCTTTCTTT. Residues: CASSFGNTEAFF.

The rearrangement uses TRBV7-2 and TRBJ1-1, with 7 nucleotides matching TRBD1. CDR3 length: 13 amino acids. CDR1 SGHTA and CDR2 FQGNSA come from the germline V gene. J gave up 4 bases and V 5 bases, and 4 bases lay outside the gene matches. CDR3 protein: CASSATGFTEAFF. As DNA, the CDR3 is TGTGCCAGCAGCGCGACAGGGTTCACTGAAGCTTTCTTT.

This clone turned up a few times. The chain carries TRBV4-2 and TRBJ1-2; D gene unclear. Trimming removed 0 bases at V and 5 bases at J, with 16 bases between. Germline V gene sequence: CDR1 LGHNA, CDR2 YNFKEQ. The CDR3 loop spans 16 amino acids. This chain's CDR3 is CASSQDSGRTGYGYTF. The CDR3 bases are TGTGCCAGCAGCCAAGATTCAGGCAGGACGGGGTATGGCTACACCTTC.

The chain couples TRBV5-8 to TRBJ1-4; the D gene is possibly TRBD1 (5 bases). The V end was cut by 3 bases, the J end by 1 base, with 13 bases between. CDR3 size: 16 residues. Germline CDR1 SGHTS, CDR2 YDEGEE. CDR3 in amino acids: CASSSGRSVTNEKLFF. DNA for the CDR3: TGTGCCAGCAGCTCAGGGAGGTCCGTAACTAATGAAAAACTGTTTTTT.

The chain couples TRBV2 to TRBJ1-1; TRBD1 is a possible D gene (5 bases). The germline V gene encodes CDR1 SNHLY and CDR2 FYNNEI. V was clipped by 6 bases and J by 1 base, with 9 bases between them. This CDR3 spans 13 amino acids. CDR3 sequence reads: CASSTTENTEAFF. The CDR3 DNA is TGTGCCAGCAGCACGACAGAGAACACTGAAGCTTTCTTT.

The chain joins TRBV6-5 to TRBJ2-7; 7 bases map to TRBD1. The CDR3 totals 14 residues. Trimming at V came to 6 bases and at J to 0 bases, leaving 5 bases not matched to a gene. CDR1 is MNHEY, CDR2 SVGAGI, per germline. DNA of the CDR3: TGTGCCAGCAGAAGACAGGGAAGCTCCTACGAGCAGTACTTC. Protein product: CASRRQGSSYEQYF.

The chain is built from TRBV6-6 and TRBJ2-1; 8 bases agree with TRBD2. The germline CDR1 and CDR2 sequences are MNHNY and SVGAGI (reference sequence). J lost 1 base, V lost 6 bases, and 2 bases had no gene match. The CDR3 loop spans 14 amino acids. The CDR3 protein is CASSGGASYNEQFF. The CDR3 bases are TGTGCCAGCAGCGGGGGGGCGTCCTACAATGAGCAGTTCTTC.

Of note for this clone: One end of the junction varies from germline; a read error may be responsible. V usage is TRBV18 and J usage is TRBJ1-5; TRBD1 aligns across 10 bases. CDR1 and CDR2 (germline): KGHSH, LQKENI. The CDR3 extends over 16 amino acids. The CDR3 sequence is CASSPTDRGHNRPQHF. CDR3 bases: TGTGCCAGCTCACCGACCGACAGGGGGCACAATCGGCCCCAGCATTTT.

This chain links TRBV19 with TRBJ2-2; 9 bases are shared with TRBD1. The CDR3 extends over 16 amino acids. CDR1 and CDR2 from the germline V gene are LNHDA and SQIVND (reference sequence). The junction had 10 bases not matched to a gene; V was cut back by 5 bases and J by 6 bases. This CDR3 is CASSSPGQGIPGELFF. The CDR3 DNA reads TGTGCCAGTAGTTCCCCGGGACAGGGAATACCCGGGGAGCTGTTTTTT.

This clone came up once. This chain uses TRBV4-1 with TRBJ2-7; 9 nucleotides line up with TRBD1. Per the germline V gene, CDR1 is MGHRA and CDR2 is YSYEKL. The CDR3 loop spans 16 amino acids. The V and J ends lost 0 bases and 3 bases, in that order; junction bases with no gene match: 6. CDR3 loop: CASSQDPGTGSYEQYF. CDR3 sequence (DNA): TGCGCCAGCAGCCAAGACCCCGGGACAGGGAGCTACGAGCAGTACTTC.

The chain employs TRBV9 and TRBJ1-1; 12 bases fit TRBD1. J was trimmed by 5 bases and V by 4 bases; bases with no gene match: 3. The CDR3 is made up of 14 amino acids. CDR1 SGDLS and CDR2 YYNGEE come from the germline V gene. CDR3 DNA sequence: TGTGCCAGCAGCTCGGGACAGGGGGCTACTGAAGCTTTCTTT. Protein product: CASSSGQGATEAFF.

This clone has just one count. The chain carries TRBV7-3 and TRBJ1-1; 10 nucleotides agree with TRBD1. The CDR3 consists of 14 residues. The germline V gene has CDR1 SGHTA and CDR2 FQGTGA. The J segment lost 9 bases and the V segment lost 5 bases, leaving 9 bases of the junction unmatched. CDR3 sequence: CASSNLGTGDQAFF. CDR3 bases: TGTGCCAGCAGCAACCTTGGGACAGGGGATCAAGCTTTCTTT.

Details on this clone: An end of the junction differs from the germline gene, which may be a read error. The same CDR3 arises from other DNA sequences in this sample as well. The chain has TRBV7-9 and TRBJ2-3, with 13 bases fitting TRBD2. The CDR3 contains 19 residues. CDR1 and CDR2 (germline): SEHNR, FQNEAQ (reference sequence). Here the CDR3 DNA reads TGTGCCAGCAGCTCCAAGGGTGGGACTAGCGGGATTGTCACAGATACGCAATATTTT. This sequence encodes CASSSKGGTSGIVTDTQYF.

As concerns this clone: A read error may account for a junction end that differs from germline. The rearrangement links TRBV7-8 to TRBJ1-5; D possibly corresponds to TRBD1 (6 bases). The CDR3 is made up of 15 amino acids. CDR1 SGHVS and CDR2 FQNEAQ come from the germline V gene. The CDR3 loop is CTSSLTGRVNQPQHF. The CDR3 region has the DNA TGTACCAGCAGCTTAACAGGGAGGGTCAATCAGCCCCAGCATTTT.

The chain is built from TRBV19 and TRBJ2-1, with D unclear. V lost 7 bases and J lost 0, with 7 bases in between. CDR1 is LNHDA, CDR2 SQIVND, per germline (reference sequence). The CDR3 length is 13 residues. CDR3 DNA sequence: TGTGCCAGTACCCTCAGCTCCTACAATGAGCAGTTCTTC. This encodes CASTLSSYNEQFF.

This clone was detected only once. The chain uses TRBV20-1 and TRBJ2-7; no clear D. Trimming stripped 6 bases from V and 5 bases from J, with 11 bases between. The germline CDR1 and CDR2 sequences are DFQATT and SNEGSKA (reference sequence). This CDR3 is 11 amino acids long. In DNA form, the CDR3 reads TGCAGTGCAAAGAGGTCGGACGAGCAGTACTTC. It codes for CSAKRSDEQYF.

CDR3 region: CVRSLGASGTYEQYF. The CDR3 nucleotides are TGTGTCAGAAGCTTAGGGGCTAGCGGAACCTACGAGCAGTACTTC. The gene calls are TRBV7-5 and TRBJ2-7; the table's D gene call, TRBD2, was not cross checked with the DNA. TRBV7-5 is tagged as a pseudogene. CDR3 size: 15 residues.